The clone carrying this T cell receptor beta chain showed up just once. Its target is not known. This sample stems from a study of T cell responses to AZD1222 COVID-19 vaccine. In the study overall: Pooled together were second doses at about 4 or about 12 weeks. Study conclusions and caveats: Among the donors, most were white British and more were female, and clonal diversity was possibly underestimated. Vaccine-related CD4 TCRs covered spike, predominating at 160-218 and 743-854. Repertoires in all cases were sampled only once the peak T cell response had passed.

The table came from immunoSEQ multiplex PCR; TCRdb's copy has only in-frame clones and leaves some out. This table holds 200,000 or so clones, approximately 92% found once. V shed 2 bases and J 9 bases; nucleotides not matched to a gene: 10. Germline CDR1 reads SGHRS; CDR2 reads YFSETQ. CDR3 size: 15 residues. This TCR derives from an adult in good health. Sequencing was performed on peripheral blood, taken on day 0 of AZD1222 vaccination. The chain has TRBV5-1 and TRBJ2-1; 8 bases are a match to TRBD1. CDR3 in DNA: TGCGCCAGCAGCTTCTGGACAGGGAAAGGTACTGAGCAGTTCTTC. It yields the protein CASSFWTGKGTEQFF.